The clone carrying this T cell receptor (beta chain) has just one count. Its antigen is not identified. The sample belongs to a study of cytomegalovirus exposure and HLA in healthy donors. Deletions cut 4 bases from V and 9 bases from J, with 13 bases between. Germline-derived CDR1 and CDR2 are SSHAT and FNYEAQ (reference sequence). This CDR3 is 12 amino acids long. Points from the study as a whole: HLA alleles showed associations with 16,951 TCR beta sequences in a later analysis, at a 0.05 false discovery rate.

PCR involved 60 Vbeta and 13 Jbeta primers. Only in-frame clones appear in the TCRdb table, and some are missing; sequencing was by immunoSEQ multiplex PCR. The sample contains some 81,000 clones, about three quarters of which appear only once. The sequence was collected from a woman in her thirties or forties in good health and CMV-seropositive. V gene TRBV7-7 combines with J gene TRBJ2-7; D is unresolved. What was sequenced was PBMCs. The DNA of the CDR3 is TGTGCCAGCAGCTCACCCCCCCCTAGGCAGTACTTC. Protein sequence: CASSSPPPRQYF.